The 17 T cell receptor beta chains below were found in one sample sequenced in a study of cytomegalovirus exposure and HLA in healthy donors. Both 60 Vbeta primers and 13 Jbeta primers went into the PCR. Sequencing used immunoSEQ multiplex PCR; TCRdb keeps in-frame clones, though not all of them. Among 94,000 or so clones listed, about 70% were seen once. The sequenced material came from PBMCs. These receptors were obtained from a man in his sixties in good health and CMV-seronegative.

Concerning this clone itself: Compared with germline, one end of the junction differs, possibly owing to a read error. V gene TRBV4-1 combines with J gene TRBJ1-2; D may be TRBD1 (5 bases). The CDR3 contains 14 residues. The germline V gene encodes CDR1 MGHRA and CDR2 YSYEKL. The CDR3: CASSPWFGDYGYPF. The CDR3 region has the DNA TGCGCCAGCAGCCCTTGGTTTGGGGACTATGGCTACCCCTTC.

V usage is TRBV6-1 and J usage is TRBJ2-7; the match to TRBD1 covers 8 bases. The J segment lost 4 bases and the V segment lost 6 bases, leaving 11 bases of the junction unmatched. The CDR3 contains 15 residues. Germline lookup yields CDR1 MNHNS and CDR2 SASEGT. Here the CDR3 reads CASRQTGQGGYEQYF. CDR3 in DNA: TGTGCCAGCAGACAAACTGGACAGGGAGGTTACGAGCAGTACTTC.

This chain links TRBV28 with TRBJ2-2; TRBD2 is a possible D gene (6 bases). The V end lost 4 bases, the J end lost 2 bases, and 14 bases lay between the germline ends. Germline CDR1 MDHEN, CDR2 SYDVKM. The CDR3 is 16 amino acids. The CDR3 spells CASSSRRRGNTGELFF. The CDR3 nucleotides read TGTGCCAGCAGTTCGCGAAGGAGGGGAAACACCGGGGAGCTGTTTTTT.

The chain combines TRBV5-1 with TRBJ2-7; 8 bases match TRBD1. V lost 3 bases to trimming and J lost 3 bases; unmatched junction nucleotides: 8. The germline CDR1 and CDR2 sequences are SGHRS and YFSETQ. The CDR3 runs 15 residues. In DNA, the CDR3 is TGCGCCAGCAGCTCCCAACAGGGGGGCAACTACGAGCAGTACTTC. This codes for CASSSQQGGNYEQYF.

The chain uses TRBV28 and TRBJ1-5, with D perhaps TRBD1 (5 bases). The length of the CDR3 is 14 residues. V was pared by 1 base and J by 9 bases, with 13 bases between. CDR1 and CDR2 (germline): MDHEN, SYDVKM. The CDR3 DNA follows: TGTGCCAGCAGTTTATCCCAGGGCACTCGGCCCCAGCATTTT. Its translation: CASSLSQGTRPQHF.

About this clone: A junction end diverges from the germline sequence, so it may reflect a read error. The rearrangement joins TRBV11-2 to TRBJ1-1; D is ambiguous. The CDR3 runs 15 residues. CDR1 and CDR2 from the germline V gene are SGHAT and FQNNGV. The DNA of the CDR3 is TGCGCCAGCAGCCAGTACCCGCCCCGCAGGACGGGGGCTTTCTTT. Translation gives CASSQYPPRRTGAFF.

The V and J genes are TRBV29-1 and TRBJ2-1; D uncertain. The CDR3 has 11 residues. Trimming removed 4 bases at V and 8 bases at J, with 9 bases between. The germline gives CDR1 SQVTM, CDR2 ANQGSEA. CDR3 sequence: CSVGSRDEQFF. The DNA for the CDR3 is TGCAGCGTTGGGTCGAGAGATGAGCAGTTCTTC.

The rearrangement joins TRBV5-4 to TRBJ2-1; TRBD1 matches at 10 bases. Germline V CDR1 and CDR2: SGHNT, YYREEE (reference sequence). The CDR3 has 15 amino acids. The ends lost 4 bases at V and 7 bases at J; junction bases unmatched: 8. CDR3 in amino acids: CASSPDRGPLNEQFF. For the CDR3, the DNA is TGTGCCAGCAGCCCCGACAGGGGGCCGTTGAATGAGCAGTTCTTC. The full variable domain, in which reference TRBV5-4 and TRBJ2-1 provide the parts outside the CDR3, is ETGVTQSPTHLIKTRGQQVTLRCSSQSGHNTVSWYQQALGQGPQFIFQYYREEENGRGNFPPRFSGLQFPNYSSELNVNALELDDSALYLCASSPDRGPLNEQFFGPGTRLTVL.

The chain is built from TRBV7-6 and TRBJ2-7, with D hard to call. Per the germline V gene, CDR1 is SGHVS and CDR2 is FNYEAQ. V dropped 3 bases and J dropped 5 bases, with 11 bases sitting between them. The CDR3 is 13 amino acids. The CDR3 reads CASSFRMGDEQYF. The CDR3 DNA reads TGTGCCAGCAGCTTTCGTATGGGCGACGAGCAGTACTTC.

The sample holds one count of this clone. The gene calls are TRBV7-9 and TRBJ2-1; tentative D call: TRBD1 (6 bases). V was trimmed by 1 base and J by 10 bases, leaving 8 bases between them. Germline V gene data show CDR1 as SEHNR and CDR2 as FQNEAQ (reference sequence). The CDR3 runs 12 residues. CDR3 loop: CASSLVGQEQFF. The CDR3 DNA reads TGTGCCAGCAGCTTAGTCGGACAGGAGCAGTTCTTC. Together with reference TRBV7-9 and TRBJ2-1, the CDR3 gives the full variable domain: DTGVSQNPRHKITKRGQNVTFRCDPISEHNRLYWYRQTLGQGPEFLTYFQNEAQLEKSRLLSDRFSAERPKGSFSTLEIQRTEQGDSAMYLCASSLVGQEQFFGPGTRLTVL.

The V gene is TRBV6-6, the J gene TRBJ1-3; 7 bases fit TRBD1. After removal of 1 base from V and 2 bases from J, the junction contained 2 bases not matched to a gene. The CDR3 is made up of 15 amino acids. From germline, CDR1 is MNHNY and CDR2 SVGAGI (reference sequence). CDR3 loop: CASSYLGGPGNTIYF. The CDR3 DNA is TGTGCCAGCAGTTACTTAGGGGGCCCTGGAAACACCATATATTTT.

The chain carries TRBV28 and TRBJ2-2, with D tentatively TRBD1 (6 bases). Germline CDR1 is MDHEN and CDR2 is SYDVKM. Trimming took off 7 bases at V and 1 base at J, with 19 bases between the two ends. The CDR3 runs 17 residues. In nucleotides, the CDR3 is TGTGCCAGCATATCAGGGGAAATAGCGCTGAACACCGGGGAGCTGTTTTTT. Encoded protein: CASISGEIALNTGELFF.

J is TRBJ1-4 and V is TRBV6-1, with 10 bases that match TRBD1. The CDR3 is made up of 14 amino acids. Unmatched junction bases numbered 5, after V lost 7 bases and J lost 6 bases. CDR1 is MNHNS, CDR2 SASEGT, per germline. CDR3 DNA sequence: TGTGCCAGCACCGCCGGGACAGGGGATGAAAAACTGTTTTTT. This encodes CASTAGTGDEKLFF.

CDR3 residues: CAISEGGASTDTQYF. DNA for the CDR3: TGTGCCATCAGTGAGGGCGGGGCTAGCACAGATACGCAGTATTTT. The chain links TRBV10-3 to TRBJ2-3, with a tentative D call TRBD2 (6 bases). This CDR3 has 15 residues. Trimming removed 2 bases at V and 0 bases at J, with 9 bases between. Per the germline V gene, CDR1 is ENHRY and CDR2 is SYGVKD.

CDR3 sequence reads: CASSYGGARGNEQFF. The CDR3 nucleotides are TGTGCCAGCAGTTACGGGGGGGCGCGGGGCAATGAGCAGTTCTTC. This chain connects TRBV6-5 to TRBJ2-1, with D possibly being TRBD2 (7 bases). The CDR3 runs to 15 residues. Between the trimmed V and J ends, which lost 2 bases and 6 bases, there was a span of 14 bases. Germline assignment: CDR1 MNHEY and CDR2 SVGAGI.

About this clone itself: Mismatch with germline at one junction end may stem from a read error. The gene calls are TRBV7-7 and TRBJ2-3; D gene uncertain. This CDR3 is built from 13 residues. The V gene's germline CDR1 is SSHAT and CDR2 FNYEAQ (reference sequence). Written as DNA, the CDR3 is TGTGCTAGCAGCTTAACAGTTCAGGATACGCAGTATTTT. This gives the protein CASSLTVQDTQYF.

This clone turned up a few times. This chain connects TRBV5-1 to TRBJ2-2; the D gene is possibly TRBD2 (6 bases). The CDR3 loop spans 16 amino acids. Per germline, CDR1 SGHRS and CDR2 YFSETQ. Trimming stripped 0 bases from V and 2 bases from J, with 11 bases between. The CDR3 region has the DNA TGCGCCAGCAGCTTGGGGGTTAGCGGAAACACCGGGGAGCTGTTTTTT. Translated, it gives CASSLGVSGNTGELFF.